The T cell receptor beta chain under discussion was sequenced for a study of T cells in Graves' hyperthyroidism and ophthalmopathy. For the study at large: The authors collected peripheral blood at initial diagnosis, before any treatment.

Only a few counts were recorded for this clonotype. Its antigen is currently unknown. Study-level points and caveats: By a 13 V-J model, ophthalmopathy was set apart from stable hyperthyroidism. The blood repertoire included most of the expanded thyroid clonotypes above 0.001.

Orbital computed tomography, thyroid ultrasound, serum thyroxine and TRAb, and clinical symptoms together informed the diagnoses. The CDR3 extends over 16 amino acids. Looked up from germline, CDR1 is SGHRS and CDR2 is YFSETQ. Trimming pared 3 bases from V and 3 bases from J, leaving 18 bases between. Amplification yielded TCR beta CDR3 regions, with RNA transcripts as the source. A set of HTBI primers served as the primers for a first-round RT-PCR of the TCR CDR3. TCRdb ran MiXCR on the multiplex PCR reads and lists one entry per CDR3 protein. This table has 200,000 to 250,000 distinct CDR3 sequences, 15% to 20% appearing once.

What was sequenced was blood. This sequence joins TRBV5-1 and TRBJ1-2; D unresolved. This receptor was identified in a man aged 35 to 55 with Graves' hyperthyroidism. CDR3 in amino acids: CASSYGPGRMDYGYTF. CDR3 coding DNA: TGCGCCAGCAGCTACGGCCCGGGTCGGATGGACTATGGCTACACCTTC.